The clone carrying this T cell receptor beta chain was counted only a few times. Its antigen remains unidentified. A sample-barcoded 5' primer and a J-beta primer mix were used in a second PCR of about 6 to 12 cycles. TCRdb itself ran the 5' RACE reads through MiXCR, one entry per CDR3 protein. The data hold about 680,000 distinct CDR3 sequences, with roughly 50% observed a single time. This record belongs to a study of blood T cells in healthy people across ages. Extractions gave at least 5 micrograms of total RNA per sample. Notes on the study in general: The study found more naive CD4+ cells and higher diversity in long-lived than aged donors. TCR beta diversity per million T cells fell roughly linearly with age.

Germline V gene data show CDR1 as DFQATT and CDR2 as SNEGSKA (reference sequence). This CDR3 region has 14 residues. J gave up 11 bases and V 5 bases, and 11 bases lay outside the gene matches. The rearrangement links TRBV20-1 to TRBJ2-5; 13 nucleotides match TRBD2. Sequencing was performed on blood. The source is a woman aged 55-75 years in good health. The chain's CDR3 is CSAEGLAGATRQYF. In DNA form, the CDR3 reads TGCAGTGCTGAAGGACTAGCGGGGGCGACGCGGCAGTACTTC.